This TCR beta chain was sequenced in a study of CD4 T cells in relation to SARS-CoV-2 and coronaviruses. There are 16 residues in the CDR3. V gave up 2 bases and J gave up 2 bases, with 12 bases separating them. CDR1 SGHTA and CDR2 FQGNSA come from the germline V gene. Deep TCR-beta sequencing used DNA from uncultured naive and memory CD4+ T cells. Measured with immunoSEQ multiplex PCR; TCRdb has only the in-frame clones, and not every one. The profile covers 60,000 or so clones, with less than 95% appearing a single time and about 0.14% taken by the ten largest. The unexposed donors gave CD4+ T cells in 2011-2018, prior to COVID-19. Cryopreserved PBMCs were CD4-enriched, then split into naive and memory cells.

The rearrangement links TRBV7-2 to TRBJ2-2; D is ambiguous. Sequencing was performed on naive CD4+ T cells from PBMCs. Subset defined: naive CD4+ T cells isolated by negative enrichment. The TCR was taken from a human donor in good health. The CDR3 here is CASSLLGDINTGELFF. Here the CDR3 DNA reads TGTGCCAGCAGCTTATTAGGAGACATTAACACCGGGGAGCTGTTTTTT.